This TCR beta chain was sequenced in a study of memory CD4+ T cells and cytomegalovirus serostatus. Study context: This sample comes from healthy Belgian adults, about nine CMV seropositive, about 25 seronegative.

The assay was immunoSEQ multiplex PCR, and TCRdb's table has in-frame clones only and misses some. The sample contains 50,000 to 65,000 clones, around four fifths of which appear only once. Overall study findings and caveats: The CMV-associated TCR signature appears largely within the CD4+ memory repertoire.

With respect to this clone: Its antigen is unidentified.

Trimming removed 2 bases from V and 1 base from J, with 8 bases in between. This CDR3 region has 14 residues. Germline V gene data show CDR1 as MDHEN and CDR2 as SYDVKM. The sort gate was single viable CD3+CD4+CD8-CD45RO+ cells for memory CD4+ T cells. After thawing, CD4+ T cells were positively selected. The origin of this receptor is an adult in good health and CMV-seropositive. The material sequenced was memory CD4+ T cells from blood. The J gene is TRBJ1-2, the V gene TRBV28; unclear D gene. CDR3 region: CASSLEQNNYGYTF. The CDR3 DNA reads as TGTGCCAGCAGTTTAGAACAGAATAACTATGGCTACACCTTC.